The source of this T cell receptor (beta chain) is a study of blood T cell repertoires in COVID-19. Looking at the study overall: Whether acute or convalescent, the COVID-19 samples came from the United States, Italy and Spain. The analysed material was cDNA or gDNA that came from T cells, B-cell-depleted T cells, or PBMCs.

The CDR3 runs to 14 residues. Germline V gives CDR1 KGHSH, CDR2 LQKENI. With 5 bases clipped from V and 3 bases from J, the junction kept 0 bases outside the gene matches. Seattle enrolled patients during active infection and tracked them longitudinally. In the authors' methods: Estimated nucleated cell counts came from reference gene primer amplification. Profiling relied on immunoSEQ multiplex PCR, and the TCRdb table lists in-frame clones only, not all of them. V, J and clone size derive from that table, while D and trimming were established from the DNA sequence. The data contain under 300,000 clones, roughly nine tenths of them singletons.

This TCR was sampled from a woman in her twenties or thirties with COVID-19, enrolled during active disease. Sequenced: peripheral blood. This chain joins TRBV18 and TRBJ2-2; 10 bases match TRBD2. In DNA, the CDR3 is TGTGCCAGCTCAGGACTAGCGGACACCGGGGAGCTGTTTTTT. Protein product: CASSGLADTGELFF.